A selection of T cell receptor beta chains follows, all from one sample in a study of T-cell memory formation after mild COVID-19. A single record per CDR3 protein comes from TCRdb applying MiXCR to the 5' RACE reads. The data contain approximately 300,000 distinct CDR3 sequences, roughly 15% of them singletons. Input material: PBMCs or a T cell subset sorted from them (not recorded which). Every receptor here comes from a man aged 18-30 years who had mild COVID-19 (a few samples of this study predate the infection). Cell type and time point are not known. CDR3s include the opening cysteine and the closing phenylalanine or tryptophan. Each record gives: D gene, CDR3 length, J gene, V gene, clone size, CDR3 DNA, CDR3 protein. The D gene is left open where the match is weak. The size entry is marked missing in some rows and otherwise reads once, few, many or a size class.

d_gene: -; len: 17; j_gene: TRBJ2-3; v_gene: TRBV18; abundance: few; CDR3nt: TGTGCCAGCTCCCCTACTTGGGGCAGTGTCACTCGGGATACGCAGTATTTT; CDR3aa: CASSPTWGSVTRDTQYF
d_gene: -; len: 13; j_gene: TRBJ1-3; v_gene: TRBV7-9; abundance: few; CDR3nt: TGTGCCAGCAGCCAACCCGTAAGGAACACCATATATTTT; CDR3aa: CASSQPVRNTIYF
d_gene: -; len: 13; j_gene: TRBJ1-2; v_gene: TRBV6-6; abundance: -; CDR3nt: TGTGCCAGCAGTACGACCTACTCCTATGGCTACACCTTC; CDR3aa: CASSTTYSYGYTF
d_gene: TRBD2; len: 16; j_gene: TRBJ2-3; v_gene: TRBV4-2; abundance: -; CDR3nt: TGTGCCAGCAGCGCTCTAGCGGGGGGGCCGCGAGATACGCAGTATTTT; CDR3aa: CASSALAGGPRDTQYF
d_gene: -; len: 15; j_gene: TRBJ2-3; v_gene: TRBV6-5; abundance: few; CDR3nt: TGTGCCAGCAGTTACAGGTCGGGGTATACAGATACGCAGTATTTT; CDR3aa: CASSYRSGYTDTQYF
d_gene: -; len: 14; j_gene: TRBJ2-3; v_gene: TRBV5-1; abundance: -; CDR3nt: TGCGCCAGCAGCTCTGTGGACGTCGCAGATACGCAGTATTTT; CDR3aa: CASSSVDVADTQYF
d_gene: -; len: 17; j_gene: TRBJ1-1; v_gene: TRBV18; abundance: few; CDR3nt: TGTGCCAGCTCACCTAAAGACACGGCGGGCGTGAACACTGAAGCTTTCTTT; CDR3aa: CASSPKDTAGVNTEAFF
d_gene: TRBD2; len: 19; j_gene: TRBJ2-2; v_gene: TRBV5-1; abundance: -; CDR3nt: TGCGCCAGCAGCTTGGCCCCGGGACTAGCGGGGGGGCACACCGGGGAGCTGTTTTTT; CDR3aa: CASSLAPGLAGGHTGELFF
d_gene: -; len: 15; j_gene: TRBJ1-6; v_gene: TRBV6-5; abundance: few; CDR3nt: TGTGCCAGCAGGGGGGGAGGGGGCTATAATTCACCCCTCCACTTT; CDR3aa: CASRGGGGYNSPLHF
d_gene: -; len: 17; j_gene: TRBJ2-1; v_gene: TRBV7-2; abundance: -; CDR3nt: TGTGCCAGCAGTTCACGGGTCCGACTCCGGAATTACAATGAGCAGTTCTTC; CDR3aa: CASSSRVRLRNYNEQFF
d_gene: -; len: 14; j_gene: TRBJ1-5; v_gene: TRBV6-2/TRBV6-3; abundance: -; CDR3nt: TGTGCCAGCAGTTACCTGGACAGTATTCAGCCCCAGCATTTT; CDR3aa: CASSYLDSIQPQHF
d_gene: -; len: 13; j_gene: TRBJ1-1; v_gene: TRBV5-6; abundance: -; CDR3nt: TGTGCCAGCAGCCGGGACACGCTGGATGAAGCTTTCTTT; CDR3aa: CASSRDTLDEAFF
d_gene: TRBD2; len: 16; j_gene: TRBJ2-1; v_gene: TRBV7-2; abundance: few; CDR3nt: TGTGCCAGCAGCACGCTAGCGGGGGGGCTCTACAATGAGCAGTTCTTC; CDR3aa: CASSTLAGGLYNEQFF
d_gene: TRBD2; len: 16; j_gene: TRBJ2-1; v_gene: TRBV27; abundance: -; CDR3nt: TGTGCCAGCAGTTATACGACTAGCGGGGAGTACAATGAGCAGTTCTTC; CDR3aa: CASSYTTSGEYNEQFF
d_gene: -; len: 15; j_gene: TRBJ2-7; v_gene: TRBV4-1; abundance: -; CDR3nt: TGCGCCAGCAGCCAATCAGGGGCTGGTTCGGACGAGCAGTACTTC; CDR3aa: CASSQSGAGSDEQYF
d_gene: TRBD1; len: 16; j_gene: TRBJ2-5; v_gene: TRBV6-6; abundance: few; CDR3nt: TGTGCCAGCAGTTACTCGAACAGGGGGCAAAGGGAGACCCAGTACTTC; CDR3aa: CASSYSNRGQRETQYF
d_gene: TRBD1; len: 16; j_gene: TRBJ1-4; v_gene: TRBV5-1; abundance: -; CDR3nt: TGCGCCAGCAGCTTTCAGGGGGAATCAACTAATGAAAAACTGTTTTTT; CDR3aa: CASSFQGESTNEKLFF
d_gene: -; len: 14; j_gene: TRBJ1-2; v_gene: TRBV27; abundance: few; CDR3nt: TGTGCCAGCAGTTTACGGACGAGTAACTATGGCTACACCTTC; CDR3aa: CASSLRTSNYGYTF
d_gene: TRBD1; len: 14; j_gene: TRBJ2-5; v_gene: TRBV7-8; abundance: few; CDR3nt: TGTGCCAGCAGCTACACAGGGGCTGGAGAGACCCAGTACTTC; CDR3aa: CASSYTGAGETQYF
d_gene: -; len: 13; j_gene: TRBJ2-2; v_gene: TRBV7-9; abundance: many; CDR3nt: TGTGCCAGCAACCAGGCGAACACCGGGGAGCTGTTTTTT; CDR3aa: CASNQANTGELFF
d_gene: -; len: 14; j_gene: TRBJ1-2; v_gene: TRBV19; abundance: -; CDR3nt: TGTGCCAGTAGTATTGCAGGGCCTCTCTATGGCTACACCTTC; CDR3aa: CASSIAGPLYGYTF
d_gene: TRBD1; len: 14; j_gene: TRBJ2-5; v_gene: TRBV7-9; abundance: -; CDR3nt: TGTGCCAGCAGCGGGGACAGGGGGCGAGAGACCCAGTACTTC; CDR3aa: CASSGDRGRETQYF
d_gene: -; len: 12; j_gene: TRBJ2-3; v_gene: TRBV18; abundance: -; CDR3nt: TGTGCCAGCTCTCGGGACCAGCGTACGCAGTATTTT; CDR3aa: CASSRDQRTQYF
d_gene: TRBD1; len: 16; j_gene: TRBJ1-5; v_gene: TRBV7-8; abundance: few; CDR3nt: TGTGCCAGCAGCCTAGGTTCAGGGGGGGGAAATCAGCCCCAGCATTTT; CDR3aa: CASSLGSGGGNQPQHF
d_gene: TRBD2; len: 17; j_gene: TRBJ2-2; v_gene: TRBV24-1; abundance: many; CDR3nt: TGTGCCACCAGTGTTTTCGGGGGGGGCCTTGACACCGGGGAGCTGTTTTTT; CDR3aa: CATSVFGGGLDTGELFF
d_gene: -; len: 16; j_gene: TRBJ2-7; v_gene: TRBV6-5; abundance: -; CDR3nt: TGTGCCAGCAGTTACCGGGCCAGTTTTACTACCTACGAGCAGTACTTC; CDR3aa: CASSYRASFTTYEQYF
d_gene: TRBD2; len: 15; j_gene: TRBJ2-7; v_gene: TRBV7-2; abundance: few; CDR3nt: TGTGCCAGCAGCCCGGCTGTAGCGGGGGACTACGAGCAGTACTTC; CDR3aa: CASSPAVAGDYEQYF
d_gene: -; len: 15; j_gene: TRBJ1-2; v_gene: TRBV6-5; abundance: -; CDR3nt: TGTGCCAGCAGTTACTACTGGAACGGAGACTATGGCTACACCTTC; CDR3aa: CASSYYWNGDYGYTF
d_gene: -; len: 14; j_gene: TRBJ2-5; v_gene: TRBV7-9; abundance: few; CDR3nt: TGTGCCAGCAGCTTAAAGGTCCTCGGAGAGACCCAGTACTTC; CDR3aa: CASSLKVLGETQYF
d_gene: -; len: 13; j_gene: TRBJ2-2; v_gene: TRBV7-9; abundance: few; CDR3nt: TGTGCCAGCAGCCAAACGACCTCCGGGGAGCTGTTTTTT; CDR3aa: CASSQTTSGELFF
d_gene: -; len: 14; j_gene: TRBJ1-2; v_gene: TRBV10-2; abundance: -; CDR3nt: TGCGCCAGCAGTGAAGCAGAACAGGGTCGTGGCTACACCTTC; CDR3aa: CASSEAEQGRGYTF
d_gene: TRBD1; len: 16; j_gene: TRBJ2-1; v_gene: TRBV27; abundance: -; CDR3nt: TGTGCCAGCAGTTTAAGTGCGGGACAGGCGCACAATGAGCAGTTCTTC; CDR3aa: CASSLSAGQAHNEQFF
d_gene: -; len: 14; j_gene: TRBJ1-4; v_gene: TRBV11-2; abundance: few; CDR3nt: TGTGCCAGCAGCCACAGAGACCATAATGAAAAACTGTTTTTT; CDR3aa: CASSHRDHNEKLFF
d_gene: -; len: 14; j_gene: TRBJ2-5; v_gene: TRBV25-1; abundance: few; CDR3nt: TGTGCCAGCAGTGAGCTGACAGGAGAAGAGACCCAGTACTTC; CDR3aa: CASSELTGEETQYF
d_gene: TRBD1; len: 14; j_gene: TRBJ2-2; v_gene: TRBV12-3/TRBV12-4; abundance: many; CDR3nt: TGTGCCAGCAGTCGAGGACAGGGAACCGGGGAGCTGTTTTTT; CDR3aa: CASSRGQGTGELFF
d_gene: -; len: 14; j_gene: TRBJ2-3; v_gene: TRBV4-3; abundance: -; CDR3nt: TGCGCCAGCAGCCCGAGATTTAGCACAGATACGCAGTATTTT; CDR3aa: CASSPRFSTDTQYF
d_gene: -; len: 12; j_gene: TRBJ2-7; v_gene: TRBV29-1; abundance: -; CDR3nt: TGCAGCGGGACGGGACACAACTACGAGCAGTACTTC; CDR3aa: CSGTGHNYEQYF